Here is one T cell receptor beta chain with its context. Its antigen remains undetermined. Per-base qualities were not stored, and no clone one base away is much larger. In Seattle, one collaborating source enrolled patients while the infection was active and tracked those patients longitudinally over the course of disease. Collaborating institutions collected whole blood in K2EDTA tubes following their own protocols. Collaborator samples were shipped for TCRbeta analysis as frozen whole blood, isolated PBMCs, or DNA extracted from either sample type. This sample was included in a study of blood T cell repertoires in COVID-19 (dated by TCRdb to 2019 to 2021). Broadly, across the study: Collaborator samples came from the United States, Italy and Spain and covered acute and convalescent phases of COVID-19. The material from the prospective study consisted of cDNA or gDNA derived from T cells, B-cell-depleted T cells, or PBMCs. The samples were drawn from two sources: the first 160 participants of the ongoing ImmuneRACE study, and about 1,300 subjects contributed by 6 global collaborators. Subjects who had been exposed to COVID-19, were actively infected with it, or had recovered from it provided the deeply sampled blood TCRbeta repertoires that made up the dataset. The repertoires were released in a freely available public database intended as a resource for research on the immune response to SARS-CoV-2. HLA class I and class II types, where available, came from metadata supplied by the sample provider rather than from assay-based typing. Sample metadata almost always included a de-identified subject ID, COVID-19 status, age in years and sex.

Points the paper makes about the study in general: The amount of clinical and demographic metadata varied by source and participant and was provided uncurated.

Taken from cysteine to phenylalanine, the CDR3 has 14 residues. CDR3 DNA is the only sequence kept; it has 42 bases, read in frame from the first base. As encoded in the germline V gene, CDR1 is SNHLY while CDR2 is FYNNEI. Trimming leaves V shorter by 8 bases and J shorter by 3 bases, with the junction holding 6 bases beyond the gene matches. TCRbeta CDR3 regions were amplified from genomic DNA using the immunoSEQ Assay, a bias-controlled multiplex PCR. For the original study's pipeline: The number of nucleated cells in each sample was estimated by amplification of reference gene primers within the assay. To quantify the absolute abundance of each unique TCRbeta CDR3 rearrangement, sequence reads were collapsed and filtered. Productive Simpson clonality was computed per sample as the square root of Simpson's diversity index over productive rearrangements. Here the immuneACCESS table is served through TCRdb, limited to in-frame sequences with V and J called. Missing clones are a known gap in these copies; in checked studies unresolved V genes cover under half, and the rest lacks a known reason. V, J and clone size were drawn from that table, and D and trimming were deduced from the DNA. The sample table shows 450,000 or so clones, and 70% to 90% are seen once. The ten largest clonotypes hold about 1.6% of the sample.

Sequencing input: peripheral blood. This clonotype was obtained from a woman between 40 and 55 years old with COVID-19, enrolled during active disease. The chain is made from TRBV2 and TRBJ2-3, and TRBD2 aligns with 9 junction nucleotides. The sequenced DNA: TGTGCCAGCGGGCTAGCGGGAACGACAGATACGCAGTATTTT. This is translated as CASGLAGTTDTQYF.